This T cell receptor beta chain is drawn from a study of blood T cell repertoires in COVID-19 (dated by TCRdb to about 2020). A note on the overall study: Samples covering the acute and convalescent phases of COVID-19 were provided by collaborators in the United States, Italy and Spain. The prospective study material was composed of cDNA or gDNA derived from T cells, B-cell-depleted T cells, or PBMCs. Subjects who had been exposed to COVID-19, were actively infected with it, or had recovered from it provided the deeply sampled blood TCRbeta repertoires that made up the dataset. A freely available public database, intended as a resource for researchers studying the immune response to SARS-CoV-2, is where the repertoires were released. Samples came from the ongoing ImmuneRACE study (first 160 participants) plus 1,254 subjects from 6 global collaborators. A de-identified subject ID, COVID-19 status, age in years and sex were almost always included in the sample metadata. Where available, HLA class I and class II types were obtained from metadata supplied by the sample provider rather than from assay-based typing.

Collaborating institutions collected whole blood in K2EDTA tubes following their own protocols. For TCRbeta analysis, collaborators shipped samples in one of three forms: frozen whole blood, isolated PBMCs, or DNA extracted from either of those sample types. CDR1 and CDR2 (SGHRS, YFSETQ) derive from the germline V gene. Counted from cysteine to phenylalanine, this CDR3 has 15 amino acids. Only the CDR3 region is kept as DNA, spanning 45 bases read in frame from base 1. After removal of 4 bases from V and 2 bases from J, the junction retains 2 bases not matched to a gene. In regard to this clone: There is no known antigen for this receptor. The input lacks base qualities; no much larger clone sits a single base away.

TCRbeta CDR3 regions were amplified from genomic DNA using the immunoSEQ Assay, a bias-controlled multiplex PCR. As for the original processing: The number of nucleated cells in each sample was estimated by amplification of reference gene primers within the assay. Sequence reads were collapsed and filtered to measure the absolute abundance of every unique TCRbeta CDR3 rearrangement. For each sample, productive Simpson clonality was calculated as the square root of Simpson's diversity index across productive rearrangements. TCRdb's version of the immuneACCESS table is confined to in-frame rearrangements and falls short of the full clone set. An unresolved V gene accounts for under half of the shortfall where checked; the remainder is of unknown origin. That table furnishes V, J and clone size, whereas the DNA furnished D and trimming. This sample is represented by about 82,000 clones; 80% of them were singletons. The ten top clones hold approximately 12% of the sample.

Points the paper makes about the study in general: Clinical and demographic metadata were provided uncurated, with the amount varying by source and participant.

This chain joins TRBV5-1 to TRBJ2-1, and TRBD2 matches 11 of the central bases. The material sequenced was peripheral blood. The TCR was taken from a woman aged 35 to 49 with active or convalescent COVID-19. The CDR3 reads CASSQLAGAYNEQFF. The nucleotide sequence is given as TGCGCCAGCAGCCAACTAGCGGGAGCCTACAATGAGCAGTTCTTC. Outside the CDR3, residues come from the reference TRBV5-1 and TRBJ2-1 proteins, so the full variable domain is: KAGVTQTPRYLIKTRGQQVTLSCSPISGHRSVSWYQQTPGQGLQFLFEYFSETQRNKGNFPGRFSGRQFSNSRSEMNVSTLELGDSALYLCASSQLAGAYNEQFFGPGTRLTVL.